One sample yielded the 25 T cell receptor beta chains listed below, sequenced in a study of cytomegalovirus exposure and HLA in healthy donors. With 60 Vbeta and 13 Jbeta primers, the PCR was carried out. The table came from immunoSEQ multiplex PCR; TCRdb's copy has only in-frame clones and leaves some out. The table records approximately 74,000 clones, roughly 80% of them present only once. The sequencing input was PBMCs. Every receptor here comes from a woman younger than 45 in good health and CMV-seronegative.

V is TRBV7-8 and J is TRBJ1-1, with D possibly TRBD1 on 5 matching bases. This CDR3 is built from 14 residues. V was cut by 3 bases and J by 1 base, with 9 bases left in between. Germline values: CDR1 SGHVS, CDR2 FQNEAQ. The CDR3 DNA sequence: TGTGCCAGCAGCTTGGAGGGACGGAACACTGAAGCTTTCTTT. Translated: CASSLEGRNTEAFF. Looking up the rest from reference TRBV7-8 and TRBJ1-1 gives the full variable domain: GAGVSQSPRYKVAKRGQDVALRCDPISGHVSLFWYQQALGQGPEFLTYFQNEAQLDKSGLPSDRFFAERPEGSVSTLKIQRTQQEDSAVYLCASSLEGRNTEAFFGQGTRLTVV.

A note on this clone: A read error may account for a junction end that differs from germline. The chain carries TRBV7-9 and TRBJ1-1, with a weak D call TRBD1 (5 bases). The CDR3 length is 13 residues. Germline V gene lookup returns CDR1 SEHNR and CDR2 FQNEAQ (reference sequence). CDR3 protein: CSSTQGIGTEAFF. The CDR3 DNA is TGTTCCAGCACCCAGGGAATAGGCACTGAAGCTTTCTTT.

The genes are TRBV11-3 and TRBJ2-5; 7 nucleotides line up with TRBD1. V was clipped by 3 bases and J by 1 base; unmatched bases: 8. Germline CDR1 SGHNT, CDR2 YENEEA. The CDR3 extends over 16 amino acids. CDR3 sequence reads: CASSFRDRDIQETQYF. Written as DNA, the CDR3 is TGTGCCAGCAGCTTTAGGGACAGAGATATCCAAGAGACCCAGTACTTC.

This clone was seen a few times. The V gene is TRBV19, the J gene TRBJ1-1; D is possibly TRBD1 (5 bases). CDR3 size: 14 residues. Germline CDR1 LNHDA, CDR2 SQIVND (reference sequence). V lost 3 bases, J lost 4 bases, and 12 bases lay in between. CDR3 in DNA: TGTGCCAGTAGTATTCCAGGGCTGCTCACTGAAGCTTTCTTT. This codes for CASSIPGLLTEAFF.

This rearrangement joins TRBV21-1 to TRBJ1-5; the table's D call of TRBD1 was not tested on the DNA. TRBV21-1 is deemed a pseudogene. This CDR3 contains 16 residues. CDR3 in DNA: TGTGCCATCCCATGGGACAGGGGGAAGAGCAATCAGCCCCAGCATTTT. This sequence encodes CAIPWDRGKSNQPQHF.

This chain joins TRBV19 and TRBJ1-1; TRBD1 is a possible D gene (6 bases). V was trimmed by 2 bases and J by 5 bases, leaving 15 bases between them. Per germline, CDR1 LNHDA and CDR2 SQIVND (reference sequence). This CDR3 region has 15 residues. CDR3 nucleotide sequence: TGTGCCAGTAGTATATTACGGGGGGCGAAAACTGAAGCTTTCTTT. Amino acid sequence: CASSILRGAKTEAFF.

The V gene is TRBV10-3, the J gene TRBJ2-1, with TRBD2 matching 9 bases. Germline V CDR1 and CDR2: ENHRY, SYGVKD. The CDR3 totals 16 residues. V was pared by 3 bases and J by 0 bases, with 3 bases of the junction left unmatched. The CDR3 nucleotides are TGTGCCATCAGTGATCTAGCGGGGAGCTCCTACAATGAGCAGTTCTTC. It encodes CAISDLAGSSYNEQFF.

The chain employs TRBV5-6 and TRBJ2-5; 7 bases agree with TRBD2. V lost 4 bases to trimming and J lost 2 bases; unmatched junction nucleotides: 14. This CDR3 has 17 amino acids. Germline V CDR1 and CDR2: SGHDT, YYEEEE. DNA for the CDR3: TGTGCCAGCAGCAGACTAGCCAGCGCCCGACTGCAAGAGACCCAGTACTTC. Its protein is CASSRLASARLQETQYF.

The chain joins TRBV18 to TRBJ1-6, with 7 bases lining up with TRBD1. J gave up 11 bases and V 5 bases, and 6 bases lay outside the gene matches. The CDR3 length is 13 residues. From germline, CDR1 is KGHSH and CDR2 LQKENI. CDR3 loop: CASSFGTDAPLHF. The CDR3 bases are TGTGCCAGCTCATTCGGGACAGATGCACCCCTCCACTTT.

The V call is TRBV18, the J call TRBJ2-3; 11 nucleotides match TRBD1. The trim removed 3 bases at V and 3 bases at J, leaving 2 bases unmatched. Germline values: CDR1 KGHSH, CDR2 LQKENI. There are 15 residues in the CDR3. DNA of the CDR3: TGTGCCAGCTCACCCGGACAGGGGGCAACAGATACGCAGTATTTT. This codes for CASSPGQGATDTQYF.

The chain recombines TRBV2 with TRBJ1-2; 10 nucleotides agree with TRBD1. This CDR3 is built from 13 residues. J gave up 2 bases and V 8 bases, and 2 bases lay outside the gene matches. CDR1 is SNHLY and CDR2 is FYNNEI in the germline V gene. In DNA form, the CDR3 reads TGTGCCAGCGAGGACAGGGGGAACTATGGCTACACCTTC. Translating gives CASEDRGNYGYTF.

This sequence joins TRBV18 and TRBJ1-4; TRBD1 matches at 7 bases. The CDR3 runs to 13 residues. Germline V CDR1 and CDR2: KGHSH, LQKENI. V shed 4 bases and J 5 bases; nucleotides not matched to a gene: 1. CDR3 in amino acids: CASSRDRNEKLFF. The CDR3 bases are TGTGCCAGCTCACGGGACAGAAATGAAAAACTGTTTTTT.

This chain uses TRBV5-8 with TRBJ1-2; perhaps TRBD1 as D (6 bases). V was clipped by 1 base and J by 1 base, with 8 bases between them. Germline CDR1 SGHTS, CDR2 YDEGEE. The length of the CDR3 is 14 residues. The CDR3 loop is CASSLRGNNYGYTF. As DNA, the CDR3 is TGTGCCAGCAGCTTGAGGGGGAATAACTATGGCTACACCTTC.

The genes are TRBV6-5 and TRBJ2-2, with TRBD1 matching over 9 bases. Losses at the gene ends were 6 bases for V and 7 bases for J; bases not matched to a gene: 3. Germline V CDR1 and CDR2: MNHEY, SVGAGI. The CDR3 extends over 13 amino acids. The CDR3 here is CASRQGAGGELFF. The CDR3 bases are TGTGCCAGCAGACAGGGGGCAGGCGGGGAGCTGTTTTTT.

V and J are TRBV7-2 and TRBJ2-1; tentative D call: TRBD2 (7 bases). V lost 1 base, J lost 5 bases, and 15 bases lay in between. There are 16 residues in the CDR3. The germline V gene encodes CDR1 SGHTA and CDR2 FQGNSA. The CDR3 sequence is CASSLVGGGDNNEQFF. CDR3 DNA sequence: TGTGCCAGCAGCTTAGTTGGCGGGGGCGATAACAATGAGCAGTTCTTC.

This chain joins TRBV6-1 and TRBJ1-1, with D possibly being TRBD1 (5 bases). V was shortened by 3 bases and J by 0 bases, with 5 bases between the two germline ends. Germline CDR1 reads MNHNS; CDR2 reads SASEGT. The CDR3 is 13 residues long. CDR3 coding DNA: TGTGCCAGCAGTGAGACAGTGAACACTGAAGCTTTCTTT. It specifies CASSETVNTEAFF.

The genes are TRBV5-6 and TRBJ1-1, with D uncertain. The CDR3 covers 12 residues. Germline CDR1 SGHDT, CDR2 YYEEEE. V lost 1 base and J lost 2, with 3 bases in between. The CDR3 loop reads CASSLYNTEAFF. The CDR3 DNA sequence: TGTGCCAGCAGCTTGTATAACACTGAAGCTTTCTTT.

The CDR3 reads CASSLARQVDYGYTF. The CDR3 DNA follows: TGTGCCAGCAGCTTAGCGCGACAGGTCGACTATGGCTACACCTTC. This chain joins TRBV7-9 and TRBJ1-2, with D possibly matching TRBD1 (6 bases). Germline values: CDR1 SEHNR, CDR2 FQNEAQ (reference sequence). V lost 0 bases, J lost 3 bases, and 11 bases lay in between. CDR3 length equals 15 residues.

The chain is built from TRBV30 and TRBJ1-4; 10 nucleotides match TRBD1. In germline, CDR1 is GTSNPN, CDR2 SVGIG (reference sequence). This CDR3 has 15 amino acids. V lost 2 bases, J lost 3 bases, and 3 bases stayed unmatched. The CDR3 protein is CAWSIGTGANEKLFF. The CDR3 DNA reads as TGTGCCTGGAGTATTGGGACAGGGGCTAATGAAAAACTGTTTTTT.

J is TRBJ1-1 and V is TRBV2, with D possibly TRBD1 on 5 matching bases. CDR1 is SNHLY and CDR2 is FYNNEI in the germline V gene. The length of the CDR3 is 14 residues. The V end was cut by 6 bases, the J end by 5 bases, with 16 bases between. The DNA of the CDR3 is TGTGCCAGCAGCCGGGGCGGGAGTACGACTGAAGCTTTCTTT. Translating gives CASSRGGSTTEAFF.

This clone has more than one count but fewer than ten. J is TRBJ1-2 and V is TRBV5-1, with TRBD1 as a possible D gene (5 bases). Between the trimmed V and J ends, which lost 0 bases and 2 bases, there was a span of 8 bases. Germline loops: CDR1 SGHRS, CDR2 YFSETQ. The CDR3 length is 14 residues. The CDR3 sequence is CASSLGQQNYGYTF. CDR3 in DNA: TGCGCCAGCAGCTTGGGACAGCAAAACTATGGCTACACCTTC. Full variable domain (rest looked up from reference TRBV5-1 and TRBJ1-2): KAGVTQTPRYLIKTRGQQVTLSCSPISGHRSVSWYQQTPGQGLQFLFEYFSETQRNKGNFPGRFSGRQFSNSRSEMNVSTLELGDSALYLCASSLGQQNYGYTFGSGTRLTVV.

The rearrangement uses TRBV27 and TRBJ1-5; D is unresolved. This CDR3 spans 14 amino acids. Trimming took 6 bases from V and 4 from J, leaving 13 bases between them. Germline assignment: CDR1 MNHEY and CDR2 SMNVEV (reference sequence). As DNA, the CDR3 is TGTGCCAGCAGATCCGGTCGGGGAAATCAGCCCCAGCATTTT. Amino acid sequence: CASRSGRGNQPQHF.

The rearrangement joins TRBV27 to TRBJ2-3; TRBD2 matches at 15 bases. V shed 4 bases and J 3 bases; nucleotides not matched to a gene: 5. This CDR3 contains 17 residues. Germline values: CDR1 MNHEY, CDR2 SMNVEV (reference sequence). The CDR3 DNA sequence: TGTGCCAGCAGTTCCGGACTAGCGGGGGGGCGGACAGATACGCAGTATTTT. As protein: CASSSGLAGGRTDTQYF.

This sequence joins TRBV7-2 and TRBJ2-2; TRBD1 aligns across 11 bases. V gave up 5 bases and J gave up 3 bases; unmatched junction bases: 11. CDR3 length: 18 residues. CDR1 is SGHTA, CDR2 FQGNSA, per germline. The CDR3 region is CASSPDPRTGGDTGELFF. CDR3 bases: TGTGCCAGCAGCCCCGACCCACGGACAGGGGGCGACACCGGGGAGCTGTTTTTT.

The genes are TRBV27 and TRBJ1-1, with no clear D. The CDR3 extends over 14 amino acids. Trimming took off 5 bases at V and 1 base at J, with 11 bases between the two ends. CDR1 MNHEY and CDR2 SMNVEV come from the germline V gene (reference sequence). The CDR3 sequence is CASSTPGENTEAFF. In DNA form, the CDR3 reads TGTGCCAGCAGTACCCCCGGTGAGAACACTGAAGCTTTCTTT.